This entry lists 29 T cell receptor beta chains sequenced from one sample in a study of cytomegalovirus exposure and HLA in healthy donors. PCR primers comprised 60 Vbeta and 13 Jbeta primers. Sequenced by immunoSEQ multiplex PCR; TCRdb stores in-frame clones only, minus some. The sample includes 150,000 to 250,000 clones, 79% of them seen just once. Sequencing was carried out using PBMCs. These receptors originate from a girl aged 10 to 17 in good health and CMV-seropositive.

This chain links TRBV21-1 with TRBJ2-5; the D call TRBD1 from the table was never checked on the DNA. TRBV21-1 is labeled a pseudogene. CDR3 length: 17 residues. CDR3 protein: CASSKAQDSQFQETQYF. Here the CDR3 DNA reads TGTGCCAGCAGCAAAGCTCAAGACAGTCAGTTCCAAGAGACCCAGTACTTC.

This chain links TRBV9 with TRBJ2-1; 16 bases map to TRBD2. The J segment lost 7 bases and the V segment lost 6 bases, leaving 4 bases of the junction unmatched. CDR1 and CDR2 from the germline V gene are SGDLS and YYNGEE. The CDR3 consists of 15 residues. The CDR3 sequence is CASTSGLAGGNEQFF. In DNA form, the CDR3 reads TGTGCCAGCACCTCGGGACTAGCGGGGGGGAATGAGCAGTTCTTC.

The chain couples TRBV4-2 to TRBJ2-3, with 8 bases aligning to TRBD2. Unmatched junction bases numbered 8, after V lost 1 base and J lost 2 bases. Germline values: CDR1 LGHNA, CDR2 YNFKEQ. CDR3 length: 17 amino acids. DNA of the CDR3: TGTGCCAGCAGCCAAGGGCAGGGGACTAGGACCACAGATACGCAGTATTTT. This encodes CASSQGQGTRTTDTQYF.

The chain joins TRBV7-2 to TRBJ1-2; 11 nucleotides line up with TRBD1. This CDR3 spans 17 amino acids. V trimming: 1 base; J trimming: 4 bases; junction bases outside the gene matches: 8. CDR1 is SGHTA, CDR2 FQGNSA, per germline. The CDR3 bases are TGTGCCAGCAGCTTAGACGGGACAGGGGGTTCCTCCTATGGCTACACCTTC. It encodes CASSLDGTGGSSYGYTF.

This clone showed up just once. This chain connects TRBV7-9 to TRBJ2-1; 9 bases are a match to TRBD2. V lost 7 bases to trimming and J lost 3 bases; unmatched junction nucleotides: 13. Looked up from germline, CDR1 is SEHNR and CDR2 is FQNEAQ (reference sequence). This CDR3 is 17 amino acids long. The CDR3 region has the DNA TGTGCCAGCACCAGAGGGTCTGCGGGGGGGATCTACAATGAGCAGTTCTTC. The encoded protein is CASTRGSAGGIYNEQFF. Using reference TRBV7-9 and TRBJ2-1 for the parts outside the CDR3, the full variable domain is DTGVSQNPRHKITKRGQNVTFRCDPISEHNRLYWYRQTLGQGPEFLTYFQNEAQLEKSRLLSDRFSAERPKGSFSTLEIQRTEQGDSAMYLCASTRGSAGGIYNEQFFGPGTRLTVL.

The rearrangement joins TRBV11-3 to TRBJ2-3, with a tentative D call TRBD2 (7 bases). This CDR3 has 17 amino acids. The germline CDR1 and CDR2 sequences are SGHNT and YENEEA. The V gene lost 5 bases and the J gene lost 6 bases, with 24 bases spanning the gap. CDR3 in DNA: TGTGCCAGCAGCCCTGGGGGGGCGGGCAAAGGGGCGGATACGCAGTATTTT. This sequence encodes CASSPGGAGKGADTQYF.

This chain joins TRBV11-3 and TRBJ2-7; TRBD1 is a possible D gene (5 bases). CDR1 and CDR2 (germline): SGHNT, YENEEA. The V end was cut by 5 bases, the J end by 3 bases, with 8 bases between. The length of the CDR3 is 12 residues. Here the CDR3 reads CASSGDSYEQYF. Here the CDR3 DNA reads TGTGCCAGCAGCGGAGACAGCTACGAGCAGTACTTC. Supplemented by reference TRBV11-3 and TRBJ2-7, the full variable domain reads EAGVVQSPRYKIIEKKQPVAFWCNPISGHNTLYWYLQNLGQGPELLIRYENEEAVDDSQLPKDRFSAERLKGVDSTLKIQPAELGDSAVYLCASSGDSYEQYFGPGTRLTVT.

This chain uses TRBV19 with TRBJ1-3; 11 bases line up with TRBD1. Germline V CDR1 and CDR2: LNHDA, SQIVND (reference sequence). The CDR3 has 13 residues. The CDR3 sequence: CATGQGVGNTIYF. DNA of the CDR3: TGTGCTACGGGACAGGGGGTAGGAAACACCATATATTTT.

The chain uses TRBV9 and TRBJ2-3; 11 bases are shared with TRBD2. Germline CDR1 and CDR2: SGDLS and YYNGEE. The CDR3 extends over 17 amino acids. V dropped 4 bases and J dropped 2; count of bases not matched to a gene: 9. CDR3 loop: CASSRDSGGAFTDTQYF. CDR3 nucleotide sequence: TGTGCCAGCAGCCGGGATAGCGGGGGGGCCTTCACAGATACGCAGTATTTT.

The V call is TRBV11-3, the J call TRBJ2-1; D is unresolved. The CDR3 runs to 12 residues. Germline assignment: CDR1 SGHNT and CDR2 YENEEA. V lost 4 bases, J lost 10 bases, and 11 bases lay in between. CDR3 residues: CASSSGAPEQFF. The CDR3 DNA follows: TGTGCCAGCAGCTCTGGAGCACCCGAGCAGTTCTTC.

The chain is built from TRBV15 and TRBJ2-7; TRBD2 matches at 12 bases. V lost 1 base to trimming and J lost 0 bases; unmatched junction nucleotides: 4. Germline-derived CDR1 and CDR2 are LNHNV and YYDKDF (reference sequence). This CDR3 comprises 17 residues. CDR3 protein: CATSRGLAGVSSYEQYF. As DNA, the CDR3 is TGTGCCACCAGCAGAGGACTAGCGGGGGTGAGCTCCTACGAGCAGTACTTC.

The CDR3 reads CASSLAGGYGYTF. Written as DNA, the CDR3 is TGTGCCAGCAGCTTGGCCGGCGGCTATGGCTACACCTTC. The chain combines TRBV5-4 with TRBJ1-2; D is uncertain. Deletions cut 0 bases from V and 4 bases from J, with 7 bases between. The germline V gene encodes CDR1 SGHNT and CDR2 YYREEE (reference sequence). The CDR3 length is 13 residues.

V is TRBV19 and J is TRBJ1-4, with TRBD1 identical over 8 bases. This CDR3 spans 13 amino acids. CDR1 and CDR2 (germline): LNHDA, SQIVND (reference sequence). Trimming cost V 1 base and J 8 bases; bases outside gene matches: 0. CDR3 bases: TGTGCCAGTAGTATAGGGACAGGGGAAAAACTGTTTTTT. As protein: CASSIGTGEKLFF.

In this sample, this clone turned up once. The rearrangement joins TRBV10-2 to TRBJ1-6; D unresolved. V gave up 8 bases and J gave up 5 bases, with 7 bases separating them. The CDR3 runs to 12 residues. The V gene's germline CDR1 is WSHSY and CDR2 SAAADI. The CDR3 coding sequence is TGCGCCAGCCGAGCAAATAATTCACCCCTCCACTTT. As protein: CASRANNSPLHF.

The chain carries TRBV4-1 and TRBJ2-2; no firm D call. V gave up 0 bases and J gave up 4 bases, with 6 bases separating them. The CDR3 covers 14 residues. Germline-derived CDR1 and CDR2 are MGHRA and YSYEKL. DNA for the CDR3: TGCGCCAGCAGCCAAGAGGCTAGCACCGGGGAGCTGTTTTTT. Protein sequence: CASSQEASTGELFF.

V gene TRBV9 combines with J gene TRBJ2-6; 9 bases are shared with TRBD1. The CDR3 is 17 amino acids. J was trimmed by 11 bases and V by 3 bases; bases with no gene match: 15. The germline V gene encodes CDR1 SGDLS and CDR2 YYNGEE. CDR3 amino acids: CASSAAGTGLLSDVLTF. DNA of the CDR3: TGTGCCAGCAGCGCGGCCGGGACAGGGTTGTTGAGTGACGTCCTGACTTTC.

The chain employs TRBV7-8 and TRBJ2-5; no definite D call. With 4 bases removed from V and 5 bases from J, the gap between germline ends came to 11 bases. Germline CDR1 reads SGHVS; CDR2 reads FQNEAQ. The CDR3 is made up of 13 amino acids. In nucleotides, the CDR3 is TGTGCCAGCAGCTCAGAGGATTGGGAGACCCAGTACTTC. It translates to CASSSEDWETQYF.

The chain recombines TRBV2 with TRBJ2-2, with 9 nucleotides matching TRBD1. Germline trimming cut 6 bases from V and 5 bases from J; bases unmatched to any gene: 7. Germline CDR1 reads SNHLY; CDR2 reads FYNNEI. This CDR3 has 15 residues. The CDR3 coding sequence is TGTGCCAGCAGGGAGGGACAGGGTATGACCGGGGAGCTGTTTTTT. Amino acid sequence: CASREGQGMTGELFF.

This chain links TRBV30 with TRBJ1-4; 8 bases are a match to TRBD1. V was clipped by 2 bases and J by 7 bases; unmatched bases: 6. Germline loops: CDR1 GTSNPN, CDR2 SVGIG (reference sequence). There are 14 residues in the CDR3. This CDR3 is CAWSLTGGIEKLFF. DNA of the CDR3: TGTGCCTGGAGTTTAACAGGGGGAATTGAAAAACTGTTTTTT.

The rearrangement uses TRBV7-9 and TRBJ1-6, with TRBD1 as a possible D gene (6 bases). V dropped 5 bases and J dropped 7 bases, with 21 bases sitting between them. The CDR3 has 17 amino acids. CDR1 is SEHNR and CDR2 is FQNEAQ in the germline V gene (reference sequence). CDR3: CASSPSKQGSGNSPLHF. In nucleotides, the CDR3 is TGTGCCAGCAGCCCCTCAAAACAGGGAAGCGGCAATTCACCCCTCCACTTT.

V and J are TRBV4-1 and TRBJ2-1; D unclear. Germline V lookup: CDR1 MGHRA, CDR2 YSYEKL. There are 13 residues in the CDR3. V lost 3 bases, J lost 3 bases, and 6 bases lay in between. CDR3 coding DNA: TGCGCCAGCAGCCAGGGCTACTACAATGAGCAGTTCTTC. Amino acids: CASSQGYYNEQFF.

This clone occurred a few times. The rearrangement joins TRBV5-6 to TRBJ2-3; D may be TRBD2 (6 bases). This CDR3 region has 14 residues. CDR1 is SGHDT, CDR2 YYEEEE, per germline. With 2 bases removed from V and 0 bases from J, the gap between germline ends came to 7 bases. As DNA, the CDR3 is TGTGCCAGCAGCTTTGGGGGGAGCACAGATACGCAGTATTTT. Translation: CASSFGGSTDTQYF. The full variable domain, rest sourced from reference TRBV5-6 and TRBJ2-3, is DAGVTQSPTHLIKTRGQQVTLRCSPKSGHDTVSWYQQALGQGPQFIFQYYEEEERQRGNFPDRFSGHQFPNYSSELNVNALLLGDSALYLCASSFGGSTDTQYFGPGTRLTVL.

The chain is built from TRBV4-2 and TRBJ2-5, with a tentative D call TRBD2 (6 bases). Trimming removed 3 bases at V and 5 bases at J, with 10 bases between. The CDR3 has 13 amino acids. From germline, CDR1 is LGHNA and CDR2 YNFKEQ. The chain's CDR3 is CASSQEGRETQYF. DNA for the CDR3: TGTGCCAGCAGCCAGGAGGGAAGGGAGACCCAGTACTTC.

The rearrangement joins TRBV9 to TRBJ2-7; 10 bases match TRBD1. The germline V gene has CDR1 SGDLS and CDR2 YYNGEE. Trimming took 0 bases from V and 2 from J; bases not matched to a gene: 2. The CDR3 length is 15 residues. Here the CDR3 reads CASSVGTGGAYEQYF. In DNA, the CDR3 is TGTGCCAGCAGCGTAGGGACAGGGGGGGCCTACGAGCAGTACTTC.

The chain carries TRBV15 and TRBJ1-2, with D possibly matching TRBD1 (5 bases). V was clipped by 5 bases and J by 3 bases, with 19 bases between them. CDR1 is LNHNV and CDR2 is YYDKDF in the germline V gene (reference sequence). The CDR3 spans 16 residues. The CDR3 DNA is TGTGCCACCAGCCCGCGGGACTCAAGGGCGGACTATGGCTACACCTTC. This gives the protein CATSPRDSRADYGYTF.

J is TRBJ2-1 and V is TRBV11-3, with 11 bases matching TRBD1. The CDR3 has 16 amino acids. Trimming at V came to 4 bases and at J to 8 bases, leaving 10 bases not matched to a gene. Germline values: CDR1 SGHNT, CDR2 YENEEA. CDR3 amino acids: CASSWSGTGGKHEQFF. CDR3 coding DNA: TGTGCCAGCAGCTGGTCCGGGACAGGGGGTAAGCATGAGCAGTTCTTC.

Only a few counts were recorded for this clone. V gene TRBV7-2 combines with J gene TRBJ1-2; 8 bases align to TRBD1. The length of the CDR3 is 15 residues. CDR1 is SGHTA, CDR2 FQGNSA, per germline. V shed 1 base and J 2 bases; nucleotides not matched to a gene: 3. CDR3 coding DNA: TGTGCCAGCAGCTTAGTGGACAGGGACAACTATGGCTACACCTTC. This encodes CASSLVDRDNYGYTF.

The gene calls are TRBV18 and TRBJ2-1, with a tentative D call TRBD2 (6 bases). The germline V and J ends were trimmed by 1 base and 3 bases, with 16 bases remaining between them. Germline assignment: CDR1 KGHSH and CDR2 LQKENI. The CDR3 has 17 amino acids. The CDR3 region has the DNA TGTGCCAGCTCACCACAATCGGGACTCAAACTCTACAATGAGCAGTTCTTC. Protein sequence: CASSPQSGLKLYNEQFF.

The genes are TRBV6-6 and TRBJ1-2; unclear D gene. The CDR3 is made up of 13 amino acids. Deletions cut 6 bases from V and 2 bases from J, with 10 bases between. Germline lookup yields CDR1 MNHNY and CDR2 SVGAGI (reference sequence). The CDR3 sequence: CASSTDLNYGYTF. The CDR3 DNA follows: TGTGCCAGCAGCACCGACTTGAACTATGGCTACACCTTC.